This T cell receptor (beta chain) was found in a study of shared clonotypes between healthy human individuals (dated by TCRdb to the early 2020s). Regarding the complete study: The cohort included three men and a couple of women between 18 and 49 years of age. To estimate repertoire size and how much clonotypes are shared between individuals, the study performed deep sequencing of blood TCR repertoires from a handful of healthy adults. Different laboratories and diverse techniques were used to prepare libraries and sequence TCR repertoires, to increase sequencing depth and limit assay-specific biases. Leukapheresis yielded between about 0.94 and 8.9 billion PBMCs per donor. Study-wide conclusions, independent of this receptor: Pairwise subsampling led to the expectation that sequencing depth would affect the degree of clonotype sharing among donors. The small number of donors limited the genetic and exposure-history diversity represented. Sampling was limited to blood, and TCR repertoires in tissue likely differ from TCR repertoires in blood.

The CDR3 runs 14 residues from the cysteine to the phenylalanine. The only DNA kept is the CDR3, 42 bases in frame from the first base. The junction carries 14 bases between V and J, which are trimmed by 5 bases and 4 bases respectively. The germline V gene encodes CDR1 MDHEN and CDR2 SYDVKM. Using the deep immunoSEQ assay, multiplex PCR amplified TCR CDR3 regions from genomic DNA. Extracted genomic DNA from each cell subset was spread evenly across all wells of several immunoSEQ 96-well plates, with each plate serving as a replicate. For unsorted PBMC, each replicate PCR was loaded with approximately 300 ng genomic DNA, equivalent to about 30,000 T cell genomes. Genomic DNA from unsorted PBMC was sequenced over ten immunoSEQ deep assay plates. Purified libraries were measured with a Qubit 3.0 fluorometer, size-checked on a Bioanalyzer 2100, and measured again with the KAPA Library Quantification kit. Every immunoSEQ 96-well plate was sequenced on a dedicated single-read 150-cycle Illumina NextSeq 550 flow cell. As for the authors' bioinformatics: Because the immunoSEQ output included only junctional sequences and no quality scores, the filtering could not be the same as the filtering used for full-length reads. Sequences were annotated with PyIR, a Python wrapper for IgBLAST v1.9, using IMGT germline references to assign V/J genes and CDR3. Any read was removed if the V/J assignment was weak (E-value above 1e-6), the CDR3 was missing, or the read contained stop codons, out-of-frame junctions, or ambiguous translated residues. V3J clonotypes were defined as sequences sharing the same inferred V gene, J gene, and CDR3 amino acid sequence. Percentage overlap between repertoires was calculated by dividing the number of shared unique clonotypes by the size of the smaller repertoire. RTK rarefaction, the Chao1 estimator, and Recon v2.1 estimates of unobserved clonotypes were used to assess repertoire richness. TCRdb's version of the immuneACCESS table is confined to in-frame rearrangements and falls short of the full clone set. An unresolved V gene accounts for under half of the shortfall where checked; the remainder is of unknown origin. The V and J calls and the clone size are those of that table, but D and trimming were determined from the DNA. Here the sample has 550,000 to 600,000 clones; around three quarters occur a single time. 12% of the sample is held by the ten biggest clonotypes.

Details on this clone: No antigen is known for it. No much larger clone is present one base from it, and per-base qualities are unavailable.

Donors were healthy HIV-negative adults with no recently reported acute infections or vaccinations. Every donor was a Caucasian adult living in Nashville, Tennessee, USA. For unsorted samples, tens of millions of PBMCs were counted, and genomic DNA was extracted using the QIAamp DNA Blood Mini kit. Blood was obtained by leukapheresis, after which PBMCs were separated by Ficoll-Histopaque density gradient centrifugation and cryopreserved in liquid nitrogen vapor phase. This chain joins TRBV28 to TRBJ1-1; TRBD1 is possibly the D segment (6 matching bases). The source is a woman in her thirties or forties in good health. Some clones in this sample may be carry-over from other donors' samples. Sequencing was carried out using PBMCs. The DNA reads TGTGCCAGCAGTCTCCCACAGGGTGGCACTGAAGCTTTCTTT. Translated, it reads CASSLPQGGTEAFF.